This T cell receptor (beta chain) was identified during a study of shared clonotypes between healthy human individuals (dated by TCRdb to about 2020). Context from the whole study: The cohort included three men and a couple of women between 18 and 49 years of age. To increase sequencing depth and limit assay-specific biases, different laboratories used diverse techniques to prepare libraries and sequence TCR repertoires. Blood TCR repertoires of roughly 5 healthy adults were deeply sequenced to estimate repertoire size and the extent of clonotype sharing between individuals. Per donor, three plates each were used for CD4 naive and CD4 memory, two for CD8 naive, and one for CD8 memory. Per donor, leukapheresis produced somewhere between about 0.8 and 9 billion PBMCs.

Points the paper makes about the study in general: Across a handful of donors, about 5.2% of naive CD4, around 3.3% of naive CD8, about 2.3% of memory CD4, and approximately 0.4% of memory CD8 clonotypes were shared. Naive subsets generally had larger estimated clonotype richness than memory subsets. Clonotypes shared by all four sorted-subset donors showed higher generation probabilities than non-shared clonotypes. Because the study included a small number of donors, the genetic and exposure-history diversity represented was limited. Only blood was sampled, and tissue TCR repertoires likely differ from those in blood. Even with the large sequencing depth, rarefaction of the sorted-subset datasets indicated that sequencing was incomplete. Pairwise subsampling indicated that sequencing depth was expected to affect the degree of clonotype sharing among donors.

Using the deep immunoSEQ assay, TCR CDR3 regions were amplified from genomic DNA by multiplex PCR. Extracted genomic DNA from each cell subset was distributed evenly across all wells of several immunoSEQ 96-well plates, and each plate was treated as a replicate. For sorted subsets, approximately 190 ng of genomic DNA, equivalent to some 30,000 T cell genomes, went into each replicate PCR. Purified libraries were measured with a Qubit 3.0 fluorometer, size-checked on a Bioanalyzer 2100, and measured again with the KAPA Library Quantification kit. Each immunoSEQ 96-well plate was sequenced on its own single-read 150-cycle Illumina NextSeq 550 flow cell. In the source study's methods: The immunoSEQ output contained only junctional sequences without quality scores, so filtering could not match that applied to full-length reads. To assign V/J genes and CDR3, sequences were annotated using PyIR, a Python wrapper for IgBLAST v1.9, with IMGT germline references. Reads were removed for weak V/J assignments (E-value above 1e-6), missing CDR3, stop codons, out-of-frame junctions, or ambiguous translated residues. A V3J clonotype was defined by an identical inferred V gene, J gene, and CDR3 amino acid sequence. Percentage overlap between repertoires was calculated by dividing the number of shared unique clonotypes by the size of the smaller repertoire. RTK rarefaction, the Chao1 estimator, and Recon v2.1 estimates of unobserved clonotypes were used to assess repertoire richness. Generation probabilities for all TCRbeta clonotypes obtained by the gDNA method from a handful of donors were computed using OLGA. This immuneACCESS table, as held by TCRdb, lists in-frame sequences with V and J called but not all clones. Of the missing ones, under half trace to an unresolved V gene in checked studies; the others have no known cause. V and J calls and clone size are as listed in that table; D and trimming were resolved from the DNA. The sample includes 2 million to 2.5 million clones, with more than 90% observed a single time. Clones ranked in the top ten supply 0.13% of the sample.

Details on this clone: What this receptor recognizes is not known. No base quality values were provided; no much bigger clone lies one nucleotide off.

CDR1 and CDR2, per the germline V gene, are MGHRA and YSYEKL. The cysteine opens and the phenylalanine closes a CDR3 of 14 amino acids. The DNA shown is the 42-base CDR3, in frame from base 1. The trim is 2 bases for V and 6 bases for J, with a gap of 12 bases between the germline ends. Healthy HIV-negative adults with no recently reported acute infections or vaccinations were included as donors. Every donor was a Caucasian adult living in Nashville, Tennessee, USA. CD4+ T cells were enriched by magnetic negative selection; naive cells were then positively selected on CD45RA, and the negative fraction formed the memory subset. After blood collection by leukapheresis, PBMCs were isolated using Ficoll-Histopaque density gradient centrifugation and then cryopreserved in the vapor phase of liquid nitrogen. Analytical flow cytometry was used to check the purity and quantity of each magnetically sorted T cell population. From each sorted fraction, genomic DNA was isolated and quantified by UV absorbance on a Nanodrop 2000c.

The chain is assembled from TRBV4-1 and TRBJ2-3; there is no confident call for the D gene. The clonotype originates from a man aged 18-30 years in good health. Sequences were obtained from naive CD4+ T cells sorted from blood. Per the publication, the cell subset or site label means: CD45RA+ positively selected. CDR3 protein: CASSQNIRWDTQYF. The DNA reads as follows: TGCGCCAGCAGCCAAAATATTAGATGGGATACGCAGTATTTT.